The rows below give T cell receptor beta chains drawn from one sample of a study of blood T cell repertoires in COVID-19. Produced via immunoSEQ multiplex PCR; TCRdb's table is partial and in-frame only. Of about 200,000 clones listed, 80% to 90% are singletons. Material for sequencing was peripheral blood. These receptors were taken from a man aged 50 or older with active or convalescent COVID-19. Each CDR3 is given with its conserved first and last residue. Each record gives: V gene, J gene, D gene, clone size, CDR3 DNA, CDR3 protein. A D gene is named only where the DNA matches it firmly. A clone size is listed for some rows: how often the clone was seen (once, few, many), or a class if it is expanded.

TRBV5-1,TRBJ1-2,TRBD1,NA,TGCGCCAGCAGCTTGAGATCGACGGGGGCAGGGGGCGCGGAGGGCTACACCTTC,CASSLRSTGAGGAEGYTF
TRBV5-1,TRBJ1-4,NA,NA,TGCGCCAGCAGCGAGACATCAGCAACTAATGAAAAACTGTTTTTT,CASSETSATNEKLFF
TRBV4-3,TRBJ2-1,NA,once,TGCGCCAGCAGCCAAGAACCTAGCAGTAGTGAGCAGTTCTTC,CASSQEPSSSEQFF
TRBV10-2,TRBJ1-1,NA,NA,TGCGCCAGCAGGCCACAGGGAATGAACACTGAAGCTTTCTTT,CASRPQGMNTEAFF
TRBV4-3,TRBJ2-7,NA,NA,TGCGCCAGCAGCCTCGCATGGGACAACTCCTACGAGCAGTACTTC,CASSLAWDNSYEQYF
TRBV19,TRBJ2-2,TRBD2,once,TGTGCCAGTAGTACTGGCGGGGGTCCCGGGGAGCTGTTTTTT,CASSTGGGPGELFF
TRBV5-1,TRBJ2-1,TRBD1,once,TGCGCCAGCAGCAACGGACAGGACCTAGGGGAGCAGTTCTTC,CASSNGQDLGEQFF
TRBV11-2,TRBJ1-2,NA,NA,TGTGCCAGCAGCTTGATGAGGAGTGGTAACTATGGCTACACCTTC,CASSLMRSGNYGYTF
TRBV4-3,TRBJ1-2,NA,few,TGCGCCAGCAGCCTCGGACCAGACAGAGACTATGGCTACACCTTC,CASSLGPDRDYGYTF
TRBV9,TRBJ1-6,NA,NA,TGTGCCAGCAGCGCGAGGGGGGGCTTCTATAATTCACCCCTCCACTTT,CASSARGGFYNSPLHF
TRBV5-1,TRBJ2-2,TRBD1,NA,TGCGCCAGCGCCGACAGGGATAACACCGGGGAGCTGTTTTTT,CASADRDNTGELFF
TRBV3-1/TRBV3-2,TRBJ1-1,TRBD1,NA,TGTGCCAGCAGCCAAGGGGACAGGGTGCGGGCTTTCTTT,CASSQGDRVRAFF
TRBV3-1/TRBV3-2,TRBJ1-1,NA,NA,TGTGCCATCGCCCGACCTGATAGAGGGGGCACTGAAGCTTTCTTT,CAIARPDRGGTEAFF
TRBV4-3,TRBJ1-4,TRBD1,NA,TGCGCCAGCAGCCAAGATCCAGGGGGTAATGAAAAACTGTTTTTT,CASSQDPGGNEKLFF
TRBV10-3,TRBJ2-5,TRBD2,NA,TGTGCCATCAGCGGACTAGCAATGGGCCAAGAGACCCAGTACTTC,CAISGLAMGQETQYF
TRBV27,TRBJ2-1,TRBD2,NA,TGTGCCAGCAGCCAGAGACTAGCGGGGGGCGAGGAGCAGTTCTTC,CASSQRLAGGEEQFF